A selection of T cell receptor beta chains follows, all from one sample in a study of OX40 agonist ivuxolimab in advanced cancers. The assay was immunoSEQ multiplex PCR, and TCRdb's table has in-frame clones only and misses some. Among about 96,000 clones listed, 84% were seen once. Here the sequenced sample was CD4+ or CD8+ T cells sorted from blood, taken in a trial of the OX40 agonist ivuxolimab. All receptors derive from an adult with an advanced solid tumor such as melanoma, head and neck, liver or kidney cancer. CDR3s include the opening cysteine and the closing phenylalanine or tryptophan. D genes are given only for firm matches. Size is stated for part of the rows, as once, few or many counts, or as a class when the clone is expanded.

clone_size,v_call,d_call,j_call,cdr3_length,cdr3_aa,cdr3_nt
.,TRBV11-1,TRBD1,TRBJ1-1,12,CASSSQGTEAFF,TGTGCCAGCAGCTCACAGGGGACTGAAGCTTTCTTT
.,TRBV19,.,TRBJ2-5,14,CASSMGGAGETQYF,TGTGCCAGTAGTATGGGTGGGGCAGGAGAGACCCAGTACTTC
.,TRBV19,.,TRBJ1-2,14,CASSIPIGDYGYTF,TGTGCCAGTAGTATCCCGATCGGGGACTATGGCTACACCTTC
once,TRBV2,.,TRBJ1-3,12,CASSPSGNTIYF,TGTGCCAGCAGTCCCTCTGGAAACACCATATATTTT
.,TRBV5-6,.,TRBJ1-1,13,CASSLLGGTEAFF,TGTGCCAGCAGCTTGTTGGGGGGCACTGAAGCTTTCTTT
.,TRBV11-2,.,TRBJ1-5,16,CASSLGAGQPKQPQHF,TGTGCCAGCAGCTTAGGGGCAGGGCAACCTAAGCAGCCCCAGCATTTT
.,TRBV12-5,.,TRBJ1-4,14,CASGLTEGSPKLFF,TGTGCTAGTGGTCTTACCGAGGGGAGCCCGAAACTGTTTTTT
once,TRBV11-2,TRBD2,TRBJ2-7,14,CASSVSGGSYEQYF,TGTGCCAGCAGCGTTAGCGGGGGGAGTTACGAGCAGTACTTC
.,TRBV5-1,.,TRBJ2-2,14,CASSPGQNTGELFF,TGCGCCAGCAGCCCGGGACAGAACACCGGGGAGCTGTTTTTT
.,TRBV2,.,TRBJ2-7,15,CASSEFLGPSYEQYF,TGTGCCAGCAGTGAATTCCTTGGGCCCTCCTACGAGCAGTACTTC
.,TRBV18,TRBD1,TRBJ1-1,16,CASSPLTGVGNTEAFF,TGTGCCAGCTCACCGCTGACAGGGGTAGGGAACACTGAAGCTTTCTTT
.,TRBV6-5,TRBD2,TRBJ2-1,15,CATRPPSGGGNEQFF,TGTGCCACCAGACCACCTAGCGGGGGTGGGAATGAGCAGTTCTTC
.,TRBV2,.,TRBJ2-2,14,CASSVLGAGGELFF,TGTGCCAGCAGTGTCCTGGGGGCCGGCGGGGAGCTGTTTTTT
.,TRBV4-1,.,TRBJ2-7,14,CASSQEAGTYEQYF,TGCGCCAGCAGCCAAGAGGCAGGGACCTACGAGCAGTACTTC
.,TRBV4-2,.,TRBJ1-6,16,CASSQDPQRGNSPLHF,TGTGCCAGCAGCCAAGACCCACAGCGAGGAAACTCACCCCTCCACTTT
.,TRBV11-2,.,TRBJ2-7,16,CASSLDQAGGTNEQYF,TGTGCCAGCAGCTTAGATCAGGCAGGGGGGACGAACGAGCAGTACTTC
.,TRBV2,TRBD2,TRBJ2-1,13,CATSGRAGNEQFF,TGTGCCACTAGCGGGAGGGCCGGGAATGAGCAGTTCTTC
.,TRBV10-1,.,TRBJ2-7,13,CASSAVGLGEQYF,TGCGCCAGCAGTGCGGTAGGGTTGGGCGAGCAGTACTTC
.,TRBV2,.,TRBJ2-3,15,CASRGAAPRTDTQYF,TGTGCCAGCAGAGGAGCTGCCCCCCGCACAGATACGCAGTATTTT
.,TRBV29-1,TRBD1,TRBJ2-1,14,CSVEQGVRNNEQFF,TGCAGCGTTGAGCAGGGGGTGCGGAACAATGAGCAGTTCTTC
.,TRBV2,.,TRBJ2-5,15,CASSRHRTSQETQYF,TGTGCCAGCAGCCGACATCGGACCTCCCAAGAGACCCAGTACTTC
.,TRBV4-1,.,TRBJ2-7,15,CASSQVMALNYEQYF,TGCGCCAGCAGCCAAGTCATGGCGCTGAACTACGAGCAGTACTTC
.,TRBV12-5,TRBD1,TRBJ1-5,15,CASGLGTGGIQPQHF,TGTGCTAGTGGTTTAGGGACAGGGGGCATTCAGCCCCAGCATTTT
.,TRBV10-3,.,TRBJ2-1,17,CAISESEEGGYYNEQFF,TGTGCCATCAGTGAGTCGGAGGAGGGGGGCTACTACAATGAGCAGTTCTTC
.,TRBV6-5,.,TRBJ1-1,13,CASSLFEQGGAFF,TGTGCCAGCAGTCTATTTGAACAGGGAGGCGCTTTCTTT
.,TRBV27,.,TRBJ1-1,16,CASSSTPGRENTEAFF,TGTGCCAGCAGTTCAACCCCGGGCAGGGAGAACACTGAAGCTTTCTTT
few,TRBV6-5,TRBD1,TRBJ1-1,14,CASSSRGVNTEAFF,TGTGCCAGCAGTTCCAGGGGGGTGAACACTGAAGCTTTCTTT
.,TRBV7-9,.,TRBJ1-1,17,CASRPRGGSIENTEAFF,TGTGCCAGCAGGCCTCGTGGGGGGTCCATCGAGAACACTGAAGCTTTCTTT
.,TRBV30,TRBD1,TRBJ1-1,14,CAWSVFPTGGKSFF,TGTGCCTGGAGTGTCTTCCCGACAGGGGGGAAATCTTTCTTT
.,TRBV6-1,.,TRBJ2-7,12,CASNSGSYEQYF,TGTGCCAGCAATAGCGGCTCCTACGAGCAGTACTTC
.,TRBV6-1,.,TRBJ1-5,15,CASSESWGANQPQHF,TGTGCCAGCAGTGAAAGCTGGGGGGCCAATCAGCCCCAGCATTTT
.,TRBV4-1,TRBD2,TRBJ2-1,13,CASSQVRGDEQFF,TGCGCCAGCAGCCAAGTTCGGGGGGATGAGCAGTTCTTC
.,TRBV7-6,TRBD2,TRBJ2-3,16,CASSLRGGGAGDTQYF,TGTGCCAGCAGCTTAAGGGGCGGGGGGGCCGGAGATACGCAGTATTTT
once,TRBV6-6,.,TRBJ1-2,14,CASSSDRQGYGYTF,TGTGCCAGCAGTTCCGACCGCCAAGGCTATGGCTACACCTTC
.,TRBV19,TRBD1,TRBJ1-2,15,CASSTPTGRTARYTF,TGTGCCAGTAGTACGCCGACAGGGAGGACTGCGCGCTACACCTTC
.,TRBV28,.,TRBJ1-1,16,CASSPGWAVMGTEAFF,TGTGCCAGCAGTCCGGGATGGGCAGTGATGGGCACTGAAGCTTTCTTT
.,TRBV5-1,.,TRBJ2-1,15,CASSKAGGLYNEQFF,TGCGCCAGCAGCAAAGCCGGGGGACTCTACAATGAGCAGTTCTTC
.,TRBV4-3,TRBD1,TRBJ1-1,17,CASSQELKGTDNTEAFF,TGCGCCAGCAGCCAAGAACTAAAGGGGACAGATAACACTGAAGCTTTCTTT
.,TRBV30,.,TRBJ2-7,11,CAWSTREQDHF,TGTGCCTGGAGTACGAGGGAACAGGACCACTTC
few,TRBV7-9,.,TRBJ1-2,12,CASNWGDYGYTF,TGTGCCAGCAACTGGGGGGACTATGGCTACACCTTC
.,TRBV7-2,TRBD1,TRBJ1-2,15,CASSPDSGTGHGYTF,TGTGCCAGCAGCCCCGACTCTGGGACAGGGCATGGCTACACCTTC
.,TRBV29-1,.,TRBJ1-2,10,CSVGEVGYTF,TGCAGCGTTGGAGAGGTTGGCTACACCTTC
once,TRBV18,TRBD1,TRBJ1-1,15,CASSPGTGGNTEAFF,TGTGCCAGCTCACCCGGGACAGGGGGAAACACTGAAGCTTTCTTT
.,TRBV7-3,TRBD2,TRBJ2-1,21,CASSPLSLAGGIKSSYNEQFF,TGTGCCAGCAGCCCCCTTTCCCTAGCGGGGGGGATAAAGAGCTCCTACAATGAGCAGTTCTTC
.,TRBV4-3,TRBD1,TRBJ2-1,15,CASSQGQTTYNEQFF,TGCGCCAGCAGCCAGGGACAGACAACCTACAATGAGCAGTTCTTC
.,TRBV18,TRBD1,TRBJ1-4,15,CASSPDRGPNEKLFF,TGTGCCAGCTCTCCGGACAGGGGCCCTAATGAAAAACTGTTTTTT
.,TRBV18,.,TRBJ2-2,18,CASSPYPPRTANTGELFF,TGTGCCAGCTCACCTTACCCCCCACGGACCGCGAACACCGGGGAGCTGTTTTTT
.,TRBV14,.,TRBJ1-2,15,CASSQVHSSNYGYTF,TGTGCCAGCAGCCAAGTACACAGCTCTAACTATGGCTACACCTTC
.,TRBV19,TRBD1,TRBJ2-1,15,CASSIGRTGANEQFF,TGTGCCAGTAGTATAGGACGGACAGGGGCAAATGAGCAGTTCTTC
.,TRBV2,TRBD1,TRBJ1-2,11,CATLRGDGYTF,TGTGCCACTCTCAGGGGGGATGGCTACACCTTC
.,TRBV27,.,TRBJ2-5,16,CASSLMGQGTQETQYF,TGTGCCAGCAGTTTAATGGGGCAGGGGACACAAGAGACCCAGTACTTC
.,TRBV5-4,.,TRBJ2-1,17,CASSLGVGGGLHNEQFF,TGTGCCAGCAGCTTGGGGGTCGGCGGGGGCCTCCACAATGAGCAGTTCTTC
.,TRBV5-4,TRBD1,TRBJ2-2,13,CASSLDRGRELFF,TGTGCCAGCAGCTTGGACAGGGGGAGGGAGCTGTTTTTT